Below are 10 T cell receptor beta chains sequenced from a single sample in a study of human T cells and chemical hapten exposure. TCRdb reanalysed the RACE reads using MiXCR and keeps one entry per CDR3 protein. The table shows some 74,000 distinct CDR3 sequences, with 14% occurring only once. The time point was: pre-sensitization, week 0. Treatment noted: therapeutic diphenylcyclopropenone sensitization with weekly scalp DPC. The sample was whole blood, taken in connection with sensitization to the hapten diphenylcyclopropenone (DPC). The source of these receptors is a woman between 50 and 59 years old with alopecia areata. Some clones in this sample may be carry-over from other donors' samples.

This clonotype was detected a few times. The chain couples TRBV27 to TRBJ1-1; TRBD1 agrees at 9 bases. Per the germline V gene, CDR1 is MNHEY and CDR2 is SMNVEV (reference sequence). CDR3 length: 16 residues. The V and J ends lost 1 base and 10 bases, in that order; junction bases with no gene match: 13. The CDR3 here is CASSLFVPDRGDVAFF. CDR3 DNA: TGTGCCAGCAGTTTATTTGTCCCGGACAGGGGAGACGTAGCTTTCTTT.

This clonotype was seen ten or more times. This sequence joins TRBV4-2 and TRBJ1-5, with D perhaps TRBD1 (6 bases). The V end lost 4 bases, the J end lost 0 bases, and 7 bases lay between the germline ends. This CDR3 spans 14 amino acids. Germline V gene data show CDR1 as LGHNA and CDR2 as YNFKEQ. For the CDR3, the DNA is TGTGCCAGCAGCCGGACAGATAGCAATCAGCCCCAGCATTTT. Translated: CASSRTDSNQPQHF.

The rearrangement joins TRBV15 to TRBJ2-1; D remains ambiguous. The V end was cut by 1 base, the J end by 0 bases, with 10 bases between. Germline CDR1 LNHNV, CDR2 YYDKDF (reference sequence). The CDR3 has 16 residues. The CDR3, as DNA: TGTGCCACCAGCAGAGGGGCCAGATCCTCCTACAATGAGCAGTTCTTC. Translated, it gives CATSRGARSSYNEQFF.

The table lists this clonotype with a few counts. The V call is TRBV5-8, the J call TRBJ2-3; TRBD2 matches 10 bases. The CDR3 is 18 residues long. Germline V lookup: CDR1 SGHTS, CDR2 YDEGEE. Unmatched junction bases numbered 12, after V lost 2 bases and J lost 3 bases. CDR3 residues: CASSFVSGRAFGTDTQYF. Written as DNA, the CDR3 is TGTGCCAGCAGCTTCGTCAGCGGGAGGGCGTTCGGGACAGATACGCAGTATTTT.

This clonotype turned up a few times. V gene TRBV18 combines with J gene TRBJ2-5, with D possibly TRBD1 on 6 matching bases. There are 14 residues in the CDR3. Germline lookup yields CDR1 KGHSH and CDR2 LQKENI. V lost 2 bases and J lost 5, with 12 bases in between. CDR3 amino acids: CASSPNRDTETQYF. CDR3 nucleotides: TGTGCCAGCTCACCAAATCGGGACACGGAGACCCAGTACTTC. The variable domain in full, with the rest retrieved from reference TRBV18 and TRBJ2-5, is NAGVMQNPRHLVRRRGQEARLRCSPMKGHSHVYWYRQLPEEGLKFMVYLQKENIIDESGMPKERFSAEFPKEGPSILRIQQVVRGDSAAYFCASSPNRDTETQYFGPGTRLLVL.

This clonotype was counted only a few times. The chain is built from TRBV28 and TRBJ2-5, with a possible D match to TRBD1 (5 bases). This CDR3 contains 14 residues. V lost 3 bases to trimming and J lost 5 bases, with 13 bases between them. Germline CDR1 is MDHEN and CDR2 is SYDVKM. The CDR3 protein is CASSFPQGFETQYF. CDR3 DNA sequence: TGTGCCAGCAGTTTTCCTCAGGGTTTTGAGACCCAGTACTTC. The full variable domain, its missing parts supplied by reference TRBV28 and TRBJ2-5, is DVKVTQSSRYLVKRTGEKVFLECVQDMDHENMFWYRQDPGLGLRLIYFSYDVKMKEKGDIPEGYSVSREKKERFSLILESASTNQTSMYLCASSFPQGFETQYFGPGTRLLVL.

V is TRBV30 and J is TRBJ2-1; the D call may be TRBD1 or TRBD2 (5 bases each). CDR1 GTSNPN and CDR2 SVGIG come from the germline V gene (reference sequence). V shed 3 bases and J shed 4 bases, with 16 bases lying between them. The CDR3 extends over 15 amino acids. CDR3 sequence: CAWRPSGTGYNEQFF. The CDR3 coding sequence is TGTGCCTGGAGACCCAGTGGGACGGGGTACAATGAGCAGTTCTTC.

This clonotype appeared many times. The chain combines TRBV6-6 with TRBJ1-2; D is undetermined. The CDR3 length is 13 residues. Trimming shortened V by 2 bases and J by 4 bases, and 8 bases separated the two germline ends. Germline V gene data show CDR1 as MNHNY and CDR2 as SVGAGI (reference sequence). This CDR3 is CASSYGTVYGYTF. CDR3 in DNA: TGTGCCAGCAGTTACGGTACTGTCTATGGCTACACCTTC.

The rearrangement uses TRBV5-1 and TRBJ2-7; TRBD2 matches at 9 bases. Germline-derived CDR1 and CDR2 are SGHRS and YFSETQ. V dropped 0 bases and J dropped 0; count of bases not matched to a gene: 7. This CDR3 has 17 residues. CDR3 protein: CASSLESSGTPSYEQYF. The CDR3 DNA reads as TGCGCCAGCAGCTTGGAGTCTAGCGGGACCCCCTCCTACGAGCAGTACTTC.

The CDR3 loop reads CSVSGQGTEAFF. The CDR3 nucleotides read TGCAGCGTTTCGGGACAGGGTACGGAAGCTTTCTTT. The chain carries TRBV29-1 and TRBJ1-1, with 9 positions matching TRBD1. Trimming took 5 bases from V and 8 from J; bases not matched to a gene: 6. CDR3 size: 12 residues. Germline CDR1 is SQVTM and CDR2 is ANQGSEA. Combining the CDR3 with reference TRBV29-1 and TRBJ1-1 gives the whole variable domain SAVISQKPSRDICQRGTSLTIQCQVDSQVTMMFWYRQQPGQSLTLIATANQGSEATYESGFVIDKFPISRPNLTFSTLTVSNMSPEDSSIYLCSVSGQGTEAFFGQGTRLTVV.